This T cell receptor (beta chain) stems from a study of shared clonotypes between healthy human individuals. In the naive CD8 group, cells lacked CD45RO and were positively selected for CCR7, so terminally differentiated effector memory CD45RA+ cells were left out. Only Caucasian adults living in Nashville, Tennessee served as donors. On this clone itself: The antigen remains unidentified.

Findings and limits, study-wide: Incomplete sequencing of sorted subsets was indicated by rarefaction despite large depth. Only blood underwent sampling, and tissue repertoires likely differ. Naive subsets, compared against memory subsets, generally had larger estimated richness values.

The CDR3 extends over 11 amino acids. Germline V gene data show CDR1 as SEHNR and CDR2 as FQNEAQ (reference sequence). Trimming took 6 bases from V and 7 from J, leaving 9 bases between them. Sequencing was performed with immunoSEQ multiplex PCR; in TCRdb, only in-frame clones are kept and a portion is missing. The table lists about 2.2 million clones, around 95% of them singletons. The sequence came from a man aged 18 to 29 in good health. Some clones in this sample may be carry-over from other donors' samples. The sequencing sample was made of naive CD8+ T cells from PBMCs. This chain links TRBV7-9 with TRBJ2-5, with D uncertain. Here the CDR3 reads CASRLAATQYF. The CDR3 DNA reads TGTGCCAGCAGGTTGGCGGCGACCCAGTACTTC.